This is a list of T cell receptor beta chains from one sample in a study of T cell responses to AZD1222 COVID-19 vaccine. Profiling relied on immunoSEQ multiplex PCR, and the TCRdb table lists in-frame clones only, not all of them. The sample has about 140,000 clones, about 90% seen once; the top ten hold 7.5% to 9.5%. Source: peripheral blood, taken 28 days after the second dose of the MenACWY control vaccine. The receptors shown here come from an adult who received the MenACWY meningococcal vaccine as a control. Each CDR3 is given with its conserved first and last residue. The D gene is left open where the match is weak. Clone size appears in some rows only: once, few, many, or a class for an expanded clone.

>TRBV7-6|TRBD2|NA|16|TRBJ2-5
CASSLGRGGPSETQYF
TGTGCCAGCAGCTTAGGGCGGGGAGGGCCATCAGAGACCCAGTACTTC
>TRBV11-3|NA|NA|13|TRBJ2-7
CASSLVTASEQYF
TGTGCCAGCAGCTTAGTAACCGCGAGTGAGCAGTACTTC
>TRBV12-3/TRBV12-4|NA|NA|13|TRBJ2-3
CASSFGNTDTQYF
TGTGCCAGCAGTTTTGGGAATACAGATACGCAGTATTTT
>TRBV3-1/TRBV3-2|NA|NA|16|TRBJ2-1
CASSHWGAGVGNEQFF
TGTGCCAGCAGCCATTGGGGGGCGGGAGTCGGGAATGAGCAGTTCTTC
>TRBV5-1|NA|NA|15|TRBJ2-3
CASSLAGSITDTQYF
TGCGCCAGCAGCTTGGCCGGATCCATCACAGATACGCAGTATTTT
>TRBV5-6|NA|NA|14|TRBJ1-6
CASSLAGANSPLHF
TGTGCCAGCAGCTTGGCGGGAGCTAATTCACCCCTCCACTTT
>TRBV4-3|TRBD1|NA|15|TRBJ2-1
CASSKGQGSHNEQFF
TGCGCCAGCAGCAAAGGACAGGGTAGCCACAATGAGCAGTTCTTC
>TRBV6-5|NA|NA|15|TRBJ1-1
CASSYHGTLNTEAFF
TGTGCCAGCAGTTACCACGGGACACTGAACACTGAAGCTTTCTTT
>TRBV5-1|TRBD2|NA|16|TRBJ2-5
CASSAGLAGNQETQYF
TGCGCCAGCAGCGCAGGACTAGCGGGGAACCAAGAGACCCAGTACTTC
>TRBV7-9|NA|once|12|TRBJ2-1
CASSRILEQQFF
TGTGCCAGCAGCCGCATTTTGGAACAGCAGTTCTTC
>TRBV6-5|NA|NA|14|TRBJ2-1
CASSTWTHDNEQFF
TGTGCCAGCAGTACGTGGACACACGACAATGAGCAGTTCTTC
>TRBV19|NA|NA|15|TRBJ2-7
CASSIVGGNTYEQYF
TGTGCCAGTAGTATAGTAGGGGGTAATACCTACGAGCAGTACTTC
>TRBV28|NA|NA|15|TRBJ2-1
CASSLGGASYNEQFF
TGTGCCAGCAGTTTAGGGGGGGCGTCCTACAATGAGCAGTTCTTC
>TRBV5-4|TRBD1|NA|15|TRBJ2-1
CASRPGQGEYNEQFF
TGTGCCAGCAGGCCGGGACAGGGGGAATACAATGAGCAGTTCTTC
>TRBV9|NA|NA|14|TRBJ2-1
CASSVAGQNNEQFF
TGTGCCAGCAGCGTAGCCGGCCAGAACAATGAGCAGTTCTTC
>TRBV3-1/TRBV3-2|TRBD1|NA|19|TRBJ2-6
CASSQGRQGYISGANVLTF
TGTGCCAGCAGCCAAGGAAGACAGGGATATATTTCTGGGGCCAACGTCCTGACTTTC
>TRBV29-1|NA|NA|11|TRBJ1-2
CSVRDNYGYTF
TGCAGCGTTCGGGACAACTATGGCTACACCTTC
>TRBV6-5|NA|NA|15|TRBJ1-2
CASRHDAGTYYGYTF
TGTGCCAGCAGACATGACGCAGGGACCTACTATGGCTACACCTTC
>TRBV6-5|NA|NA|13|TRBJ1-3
CASSYSWGNTIYF
TGTGCCAGCAGTTATTCTTGGGGAAACACCATATATTTT
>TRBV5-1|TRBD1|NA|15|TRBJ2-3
CASSERTGGTDTQYF
TGCGCCAGCAGCGAAAGGACAGGGGGCACAGATACGCAGTATTTT
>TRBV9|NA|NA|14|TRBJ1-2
CASSVEAGWGGYTF
TGTGCCAGCAGCGTAGAGGCAGGGTGGGGTGGCTACACCTTC
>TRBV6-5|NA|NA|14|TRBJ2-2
CASRAGPNTGELFF
TGTGCCAGCAGGGCTGGACCGAACACCGGGGAGCTGTTTTTT
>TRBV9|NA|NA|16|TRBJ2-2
CASSVGGGGLTGELFF
TGTGCCAGCAGCGTAGGTGGGGGGGGCCTCACCGGGGAGCTGTTTTTT
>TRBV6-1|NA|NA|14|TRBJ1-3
CASSRRDSGNTIYF
TGTGCCAGCAGCCGCAGGGACTCTGGAAACACCATATATTTT
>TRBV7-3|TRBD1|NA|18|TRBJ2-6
CASSLSGQGSSGANVLTF
TGTGCCAGCAGCTTATCGGGACAGGGGAGCTCTGGGGCCAACGTCCTGACTTTC
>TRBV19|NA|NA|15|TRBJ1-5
CASSLGSQSNQPQHF
TGTGCCAGTAGTTTGGGTTCGCAGTCGAATCAGCCCCAGCATTTT
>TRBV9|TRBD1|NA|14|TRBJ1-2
CASSVEQGGYGYTF
TGTGCCAGCAGCGTAGAGCAGGGGGGGTATGGCTACACCTTC
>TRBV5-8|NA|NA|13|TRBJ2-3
CASSLGPGDTQYF
TGTGCCAGCAGCTTGGGTCCGGGGGATACGCAGTATTTT
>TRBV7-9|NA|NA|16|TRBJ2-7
CASRLGSDSSVHEQYF
TGTGCCAGCAGATTGGGGTCTGACAGTAGCGTCCACGAGCAGTACTTC
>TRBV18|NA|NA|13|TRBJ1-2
CASRQDPPGAYTF
TGTGCCAGCCGACAGGACCCTCCTGGTGCCTACACCTTC
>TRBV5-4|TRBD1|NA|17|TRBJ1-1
CASSPGQRGYMNTEAFF
TGTGCCAGCAGCCCGGGACAGAGGGGTTACATGAACACTGAAGCTTTCTTT
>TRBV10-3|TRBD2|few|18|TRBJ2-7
CAISDLYGRTSGDYEQYF
TGTGCCATCAGTGATTTGTATGGGAGGACTAGCGGGGACTACGAGCAGTACTTC
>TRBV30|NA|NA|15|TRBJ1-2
CAWSGGSQGNYGYTF
TGTGCCTGGAGTGGCGGCTCACAGGGAAACTATGGCTACACCTTC
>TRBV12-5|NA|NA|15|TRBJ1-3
CASGLGLNLGNTIYF
TGTGCTAGTGGTTTAGGGCTTAATCTTGGAAACACCATATATTTT
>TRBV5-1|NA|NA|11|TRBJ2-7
CASRRDYEQYF
TGCGCCAGCAGGCGGGACTACGAGCAGTACTTC
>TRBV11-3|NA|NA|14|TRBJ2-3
CASSLGRGTDTQYF
TGTGCCAGCAGCTTAGGCAGGGGCACAGATACGCAGTATTTT
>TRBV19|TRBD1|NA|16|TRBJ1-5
CASTATGGAGNQPQHF
TGTGCCAGTACCGCGACAGGGGGCGCGGGCAATCAGCCCCAGCATTTT
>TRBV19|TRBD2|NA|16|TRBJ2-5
CASSIGLAGGRETQYF
TGTGCCAGTAGTATAGGCCTAGCGGGGGGTCGGGAGACCCAGTACTTC
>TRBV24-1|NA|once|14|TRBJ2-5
CATSDFTGSETQYF
TGTGCCACCAGTGATTTTACCGGGTCAGAGACCCAGTACTTC
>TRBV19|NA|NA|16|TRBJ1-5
CASSDRGAASNQPQHF
TGTGCCAGTAGTGATCGGGGGGCGGCGAGCAATCAGCCCCAGCATTTT
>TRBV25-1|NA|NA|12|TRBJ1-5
CASSGYNQPQHF
TGTGCCAGCAGCGGTTACAATCAGCCCCAGCATTTT
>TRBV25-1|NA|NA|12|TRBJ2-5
CASSWGLETQYF
TGTGCCAGCAGTTGGGGGCTGGAGACCCAGTACTTC
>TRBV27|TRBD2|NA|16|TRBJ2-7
CASSPGTSGRPREQYF
TGTGCCAGCAGTCCCGGGACTAGCGGGAGACCCCGCGAGCAGTACTTC
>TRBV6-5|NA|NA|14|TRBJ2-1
CASSTELSYNEQFF
TGTGCCAGCAGTACCGAACTATCCTACAATGAGCAGTTCTTC
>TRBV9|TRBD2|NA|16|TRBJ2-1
CASSSNSGSSYNEQFF
TGTGCCAGCAGCTCTAATAGCGGGAGCTCCTACAATGAGCAGTTCTTC
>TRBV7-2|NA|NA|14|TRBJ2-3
CASRTEQGTDTQYF
TGTGCCAGCAGGACCGAACAGGGCACAGATACGCAGTATTTT
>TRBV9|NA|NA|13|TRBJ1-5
CASSSRVNQPQHF
TGTGCCAGCAGCTCCAGGGTCAATCAGCCCCAGCATTTT
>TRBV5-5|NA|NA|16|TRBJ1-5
CASSLEGTRLNQPQHF
TGTGCCAGCAGCTTGGAGGGAACGAGACTCAATCAGCCCCAGCATTTT
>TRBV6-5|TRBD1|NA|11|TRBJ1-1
CATTGESEAFF
TGTGCCACCACAGGGGAGTCTGAAGCTTTCTTT
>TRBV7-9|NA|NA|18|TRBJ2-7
CASSHGSLTVTRSYEQYF
TGTGCCAGCAGCCACGGATCCCTGACAGTAACTCGCTCCTACGAGCAGTACTTC
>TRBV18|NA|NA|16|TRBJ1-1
CASSPPNYGRNTEAFF
TGTGCCAGCTCACCACCTAATTATGGAAGGAACACTGAAGCTTTCTTT
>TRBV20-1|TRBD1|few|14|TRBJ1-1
CSASRAGGSSEAFF
TGCAGTGCTAGTAGGGCAGGGGGCTCTTCTGAAGCTTTCTTT
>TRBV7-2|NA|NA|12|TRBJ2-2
CASSYRTGELFF
TGTGCCAGCAGCTACAGGACCGGGGAGCTGTTTTTT
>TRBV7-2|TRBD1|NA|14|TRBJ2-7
CASSLIRTGGEQYF
TGTGCCAGCAGCTTAATCAGGACAGGGGGCGAGCAGTACTTC
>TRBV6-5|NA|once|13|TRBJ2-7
CASSTRAAYEQYF
TGTGCCAGCAGTACGCGGGCAGCCTACGAGCAGTACTTC
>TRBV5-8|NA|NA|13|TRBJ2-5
CASSSLGEETQYF
TGTGCCAGCAGCTCGTTAGGAGAAGAGACCCAGTACTTC
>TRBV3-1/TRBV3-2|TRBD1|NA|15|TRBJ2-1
CASSHGTGGDNEQFF
TGTGCCAGCAGCCATGGGACAGGGGGGGACAATGAGCAGTTCTTC
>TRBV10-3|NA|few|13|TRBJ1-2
CAISKDGNYGYTF
TGTGCCATCAGCAAGGACGGTAACTATGGCTACACCTTC
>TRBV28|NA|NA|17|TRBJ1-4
CASTLGGAQGLNEKLFF
TGTGCCAGCACCCTGGGGGGGGCGCAGGGACTTAATGAAAAACTGTTTTTT